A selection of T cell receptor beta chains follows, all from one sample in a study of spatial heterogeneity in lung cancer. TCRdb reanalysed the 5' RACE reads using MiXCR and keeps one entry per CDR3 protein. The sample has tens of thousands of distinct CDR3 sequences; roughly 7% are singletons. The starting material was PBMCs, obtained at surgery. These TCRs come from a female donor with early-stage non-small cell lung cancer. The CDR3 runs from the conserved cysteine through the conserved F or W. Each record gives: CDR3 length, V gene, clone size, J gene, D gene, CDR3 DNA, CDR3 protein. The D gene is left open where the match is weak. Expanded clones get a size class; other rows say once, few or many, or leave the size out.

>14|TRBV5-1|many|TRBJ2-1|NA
TGCGCCAGCAACCCCCAGTCCGGGGTAGATGAGCAGTTCTTC
CASNPQSGVDEQFF
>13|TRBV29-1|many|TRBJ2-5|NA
TGCAGCGCCGCACCCACAGGGAGGGAGACCCAGTACTTC
CSAAPTGRETQYF
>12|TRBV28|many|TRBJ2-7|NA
TGTGCCAGCAGTTTATCCCGCTACGAGCAGTACTTC
CASSLSRYEQYF
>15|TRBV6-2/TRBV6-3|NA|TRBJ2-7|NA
TGTGCCAGCAGTTTGCTTGCGGGATTTTCCTACGAGCAGTACTTC
CASSLLAGFSYEQYF
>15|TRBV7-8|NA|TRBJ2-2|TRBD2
TGTGCCAGCAGCCCCAGCGGGGCGAACACCGGGGAGCTGTTTTTT
CASSPSGANTGELFF
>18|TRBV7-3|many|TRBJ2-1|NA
TGTGCCAGCAGCTTCTTTGGGCCTCCGGGGAGGTCCTACAATGAGCAGTTCTTC
CASSFFGPPGRSYNEQFF
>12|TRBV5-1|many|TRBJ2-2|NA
TGCGCCTCCCAACGCCCCCCCGGGGAGCTGTTTTTT
CASQRPPGELFF
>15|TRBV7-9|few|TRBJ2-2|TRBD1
TGTGCCAGCAGCTTCCAGGGGGCCATCACCGGGGAGCTGTTTTTT
CASSFQGAITGELFF
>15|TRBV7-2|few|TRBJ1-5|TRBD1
TGTGCCAGCAGCTTATCGACAGGGGGCAATCAGCCCCAGCATTTT
CASSLSTGGNQPQHF
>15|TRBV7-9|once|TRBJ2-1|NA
TGTGCCAGCACCGACTTGCGGTGGGGATACAATGAGCAGTTCTTC
CASTDLRWGYNEQFF
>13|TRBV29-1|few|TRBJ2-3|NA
TGCAGCGTTACTTGGGTGGGTTCAGATACGCAGTATTTT
CSVTWVGSDTQYF
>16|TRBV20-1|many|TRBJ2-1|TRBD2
TGCAGTGCCCCCCTTGCCCTAGCGGGGGGGTTGGGTGAGCAGTTCTTC
CSAPLALAGGLGEQFF
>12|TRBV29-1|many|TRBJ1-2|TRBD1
TGCAGCGCCACAGGGGGTAACTATGGCTACACCTTC
CSATGGNYGYTF
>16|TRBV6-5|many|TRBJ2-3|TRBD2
TGTGCCAGCAGTTCTGGGGTAGCGGGGAGCACAGATACGCAGTATTTT
CASSSGVAGSTDTQYF
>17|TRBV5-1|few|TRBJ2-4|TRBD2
TGCGCCAGCAGCCCCCCCTCTACTAGCGGGGGGAAAAACATTCAGTACTTC
CASSPPSTSGGKNIQYF
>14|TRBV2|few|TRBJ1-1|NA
TGTGCCAGCAGTGAAGCGGGCGGGCAGACAGAAGCTTTCTTT
CASSEAGGQTEAFF
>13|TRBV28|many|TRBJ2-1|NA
TGTGCCAGCAGTTTATGGGGAGACAATGAGCAGTTCTTC
CASSLWGDNEQFF
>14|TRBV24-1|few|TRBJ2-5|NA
TGTGCCACCAGTGCACCCGACCCAACGGAGACCCAGTACTTC
CATSAPDPTETQYF
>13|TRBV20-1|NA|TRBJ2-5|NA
TGCAGTGCACCGGGGGAATACCAAGAGACCCAGTACTTC
CSAPGEYQETQYF
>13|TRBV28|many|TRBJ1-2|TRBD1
TGTGCCAGCAGTTTACAGGGGGCGCTTGGCTACACCTTC
CASSLQGALGYTF
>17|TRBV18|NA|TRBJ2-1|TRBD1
TGTGCCAGCTCAAATCCGACAGGGGTGGGCTCCTACAATGAGCAGTTCTTC
CASSNPTGVGSYNEQFF
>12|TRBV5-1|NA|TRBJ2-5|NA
TGCGCCAGCAGCTTCGATCAAGGGACCCAGTACTTC
CASSFDQGTQYF
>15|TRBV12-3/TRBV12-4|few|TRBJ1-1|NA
TGTGCCAGCAGTGATAGCAGGTATATGAACACTGAAGCTTTCTTT
CASSDSRYMNTEAFF
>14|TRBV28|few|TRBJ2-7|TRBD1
TGTGCCAGCAGTCTACGGGACAGGGTGGGCGAGCAGTACTTC
CASSLRDRVGEQYF
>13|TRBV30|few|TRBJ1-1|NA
TGTGCCTGGAGTGTGGGACGGGACACTGAAGCTTTCTTT
CAWSVGRDTEAFF
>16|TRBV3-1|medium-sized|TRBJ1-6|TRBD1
TGTGCCAGCAGCCGACGACAGGGGCGCGTTAATTCACCCCTCCACTTT
CASSRRQGRVNSPLHF
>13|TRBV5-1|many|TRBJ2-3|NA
TGCGCCAGCAGGAATGGTGGTGGAGATACGCAGTATTTT
CASRNGGGDTQYF
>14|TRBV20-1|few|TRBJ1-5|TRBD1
TGCAGTGCTCGGCGGACAGGGTACGGTCAGCCCCAGCATTTT
CSARRTGYGQPQHF
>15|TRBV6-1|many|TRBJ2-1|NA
TGTGCCACCCAGCTGTTGCGGGGGCCAGGTAATGAGCAGTTCTTC
CATQLLRGPGNEQFF
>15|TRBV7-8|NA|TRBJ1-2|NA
TGTGCCAGCAGCTTAATCGGCAGGGCAGGCTATGGCTACACCTTC
CASSLIGRAGYGYTF
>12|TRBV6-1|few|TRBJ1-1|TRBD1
TGTGCCAGCAGTTCCCGACAGGGGATGACTTTCTTT
CASSSRQGMTFF
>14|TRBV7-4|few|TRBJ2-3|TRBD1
TGTGCCAGCAGTGGACAGGGGGCTGGAGATACGCAGTATTTT
CASSGQGAGDTQYF
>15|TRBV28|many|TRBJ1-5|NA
TGTGCCAGCACAACAGGGCTTTGGAGCAATCAGCCCCAGCATTTT
CASTTGLWSNQPQHF
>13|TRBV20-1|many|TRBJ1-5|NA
TGCAGTGCTAGAGTTTCAGATAGGCAGCCCCAGCATTTT
CSARVSDRQPQHF
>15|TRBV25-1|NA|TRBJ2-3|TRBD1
TGTGCCAGCAGTGACCGGGACAGGGATCGGGATACGCAGTATTTT
CASSDRDRDRDTQYF
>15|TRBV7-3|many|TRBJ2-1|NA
TGTGCCAGCAGCTTAACGCCAGGGACCTACAATGAGCAGTTCTTC
CASSLTPGTYNEQFF
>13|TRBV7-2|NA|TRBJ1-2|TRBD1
TGTGCCAGCAGCATGGACAGGGACTATGGCTACACCTTC
CASSMDRDYGYTF
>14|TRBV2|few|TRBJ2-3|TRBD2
TGTGCCAGCAAGCGGGGGGGCAGGACAGATACGCAGTATTTT
CASKRGGRTDTQYF
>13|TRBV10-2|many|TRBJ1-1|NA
TGCGCCAGCAGGAGCTTTAGCAGCTCAGAAGCTTTCTTT
CASRSFSSSEAFF
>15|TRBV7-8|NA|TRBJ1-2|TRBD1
TGTGCCAGCAGCTTAGCCAGGACAGGGAGCTATGGCTACACCTTC
CASSLARTGSYGYTF
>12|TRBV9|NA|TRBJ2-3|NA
TGTGCCAGCAGCGTAGACACAGATACGCAGTATTTT
CASSVDTDTQYF
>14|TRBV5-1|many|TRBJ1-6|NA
TGCGCCAGCAGCTTAGAGGGGAACAATTCACCCCTCCACTTT
CASSLEGNNSPLHF
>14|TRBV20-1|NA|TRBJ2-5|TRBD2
TGCAGTGCTAGAGAACTAGCGGGGGGCCTCACCCAGTACTTC
CSARELAGGLTQYF
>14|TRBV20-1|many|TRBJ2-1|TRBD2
TGCAGTGCCTTGAAACCGGGACTAGCTTATGAGCAGTTCTTC
CSALKPGLAYEQFF
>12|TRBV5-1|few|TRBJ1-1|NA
TGCGCCAGCAGCTATGGACAGCGTGAAGCTTTCTTT
CASSYGQREAFF